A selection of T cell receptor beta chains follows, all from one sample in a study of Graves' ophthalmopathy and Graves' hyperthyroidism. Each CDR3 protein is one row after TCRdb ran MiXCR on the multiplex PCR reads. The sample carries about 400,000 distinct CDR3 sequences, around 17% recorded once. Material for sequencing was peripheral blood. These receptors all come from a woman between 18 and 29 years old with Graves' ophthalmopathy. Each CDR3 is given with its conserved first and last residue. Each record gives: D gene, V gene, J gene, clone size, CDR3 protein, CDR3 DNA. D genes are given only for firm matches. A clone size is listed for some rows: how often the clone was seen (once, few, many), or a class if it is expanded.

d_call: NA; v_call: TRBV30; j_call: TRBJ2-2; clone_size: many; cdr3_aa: CAWSVRGVGTGELFF; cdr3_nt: TGTGCCTGGAGTGTAAGGGGAGTAGGCACCGGGGAGCTGTTTTTT
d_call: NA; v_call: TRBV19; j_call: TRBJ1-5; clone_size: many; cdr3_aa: CASSGGVLQPQHF; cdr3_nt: TGTGCCAGTTCTGGAGGGGTTCTGCAGCCCCAGCATTTT
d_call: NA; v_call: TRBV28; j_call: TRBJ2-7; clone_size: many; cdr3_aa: CASSFRATSSYEQYF; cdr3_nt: TGTGCCAGCAGTTTTAGGGCCACTAGCTCCTACGAGCAGTACTTC
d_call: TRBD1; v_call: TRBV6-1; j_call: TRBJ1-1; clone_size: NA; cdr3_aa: CASSETGAHTEAFF; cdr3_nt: TGTGCCAGCAGTGAAACAGGGGCGCACACTGAAGCTTTCTTT
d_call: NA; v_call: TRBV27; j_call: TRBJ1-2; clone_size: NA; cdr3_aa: CASSLSGGRWTNYGYTF; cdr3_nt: TGTGCCAGCAGTTTATCGGGGGGGCGCTGGACCAACTATGGCTACACCTTC
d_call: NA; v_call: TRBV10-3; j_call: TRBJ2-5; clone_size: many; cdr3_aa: CAISQPGTTETQYF; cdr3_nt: TGTGCCATCAGTCAGCCCGGGACAACAGAGACCCAGTACTTC
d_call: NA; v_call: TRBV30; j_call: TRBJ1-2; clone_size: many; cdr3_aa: CAWRVIGGVGGYTF; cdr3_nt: TGTGCCTGGAGAGTGATAGGGGGAGTTGGTGGCTACACCTTC
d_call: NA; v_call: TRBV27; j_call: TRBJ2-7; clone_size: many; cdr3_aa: CASSLAGLSTYEQYF; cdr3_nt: TGTGCCAGCAGTTTAGCGGGACTCTCAACCTACGAGCAGTACTTC
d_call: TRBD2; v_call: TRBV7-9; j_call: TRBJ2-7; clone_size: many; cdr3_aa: CASSSGGNSYEQYF; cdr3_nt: TGTGCCAGCAGCAGCGGGGGGAACTCCTACGAGCAGTACTTC
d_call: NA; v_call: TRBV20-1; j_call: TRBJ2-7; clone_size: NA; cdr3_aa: CSASSGRTYEQYF; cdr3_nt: TGCAGTGCTAGTTCCGGCAGAACCTACGAGCAGTACTTC
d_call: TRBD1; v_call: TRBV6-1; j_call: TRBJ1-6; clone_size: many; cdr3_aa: CASSRRQGSSYNSPLHF; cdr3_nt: TGTGCCAGCAGCCGAAGACAGGGGAGCTCCTATAATTCACCCCTCCACTTT
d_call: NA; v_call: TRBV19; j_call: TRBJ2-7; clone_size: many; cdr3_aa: CASSPNGRIGEQYF; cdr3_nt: TGTGCCAGTAGCCCTAACGGGCGAATCGGCGAGCAGTACTTC
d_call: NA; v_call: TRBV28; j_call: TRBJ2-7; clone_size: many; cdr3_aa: CASSLPPGPYEQYF; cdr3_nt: TGTGCCAGCAGTTTACCACCGGGCCCATACGAGCAGTACTTC
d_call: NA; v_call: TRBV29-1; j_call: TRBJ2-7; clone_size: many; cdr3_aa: CSVYGHKNYEQYF; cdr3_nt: TGCAGCGTCTACGGACACAAGAACTACGAGCAGTACTTC
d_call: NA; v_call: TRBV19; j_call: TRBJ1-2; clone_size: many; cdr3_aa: CASTLSRERGTHGYTF; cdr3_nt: TGTGCCAGTACCCTATCCCGGGAACGGGGAACGCATGGCTACACCTTC
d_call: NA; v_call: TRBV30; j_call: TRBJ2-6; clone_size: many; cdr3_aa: CAWTDQGNPSGANVLTF; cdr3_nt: TGTGCCTGGACAGATCAAGGCAACCCCTCTGGGGCCAACGTCCTGACTTTC
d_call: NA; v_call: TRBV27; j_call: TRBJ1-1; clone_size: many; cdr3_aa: CASSWGPNTEAFF; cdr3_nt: TGTGCCAGCAGTTGGGGACCGAACACTGAAGCTTTCTTT
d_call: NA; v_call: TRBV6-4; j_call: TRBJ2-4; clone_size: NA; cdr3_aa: CASSDGTSVAKNIQYF; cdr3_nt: TGTGCCAGCAGTGACGGGACGTCCGTGGCCAAAAACATTCAGTACTTC
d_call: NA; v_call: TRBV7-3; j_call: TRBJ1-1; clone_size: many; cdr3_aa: CASSLNGETEAFF; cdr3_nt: TGTGCCAGCAGCTTAAACGGTGAAACTGAAGCTTTCTTT
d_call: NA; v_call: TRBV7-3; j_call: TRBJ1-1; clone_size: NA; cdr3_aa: CASSSQPGTEAFF; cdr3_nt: TGTGCCAGCAGCTCTCAACCAGGCACTGAAGCTTTCTTT
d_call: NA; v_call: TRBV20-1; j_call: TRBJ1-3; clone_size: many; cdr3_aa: CSASGGSSGNTIYF; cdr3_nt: TGCAGTGCTAGCGGGGGGAGCTCTGGAAACACCATATATTTT
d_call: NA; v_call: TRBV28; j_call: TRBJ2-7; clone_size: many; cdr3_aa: CASSSSEWQGLKEQYF; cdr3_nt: TGTGCCAGCAGTTCCTCGGAATGGCAGGGCCTGAAGGAGCAGTACTTC